The clone carrying this TCR beta chain was picked up a small number of times. A library of TCRbeta sequences, prepared with unique molecular identifiers, was generated. TCRdb reanalysed the PCR reads using MiXCR and keeps one entry per CDR3 protein. The sample shows about half a million distinct CDR3 sequences, about an eighth of them seen only once. These data are taken from a study of T-cell reconstitution after alpha-beta-depleted transplantation in children. Trimming at V came to 0 bases and at J to 5 bases, leaving 8 bases not matched to a gene. The CDR3 is 16 residues long. In germline, CDR1 is LGHNA, CDR2 YSLEER.

This sample comprised PBMCs from the stem cell graft donor, obtained from the stem cell graft. V usage is TRBV4-3 and J usage is TRBJ1-2; TRBD1 agrees at 8 bases. The sequence was collected from a human donor who donated a stem cell graft to a child with combined immunodeficiency. CDR3 DNA sequence: TGCGCCAGCAGCCAAGAACAGGGACAGGTCACTTATGGCTACACCTTC. Protein: CASSQEQGQVTYGYTF.